This T cell receptor beta chain derives from a study of CD8+CD57+ T cells in acquired aplastic anemia. Study results and caveats: Patients showed no significant difference from controls in CD8+ Simpson's diversity. Twenty-nine CD8+ CDR3 sequences were shared between patients and controls.

In regard to this clonotype: Its antigen is undetermined.

Whoever was chosen for sequencing had shown CD8+CD57+ cell expansion by flow cytometry. Severe acquired aplastic anemia was present in every patient. The template used for profiling TCR beta VDJ and CDR3 was genomic DNA. Each CDR3 protein is one row after TCRdb ran MiXCR on the reads. This table has 250,000 to 300,000 distinct CDR3 sequences, 56% appearing once. V lost 2 bases and J 3 bases, leaving 16 bases between the germline ends. The CDR3 length is 15 residues. CDR1 is DFQATT, CDR2 SNEGSKA, per germline (reference sequence). The genes are TRBV20-1 and TRBJ1-2; D possibly corresponds to TRBD1 (6 bases). The origin of this receptor is a human donor with aplastic anemia. The sequenced sample consisted of sorted CD4+, CD8+, or CD8+CD57+ T cells (not recorded which) from PBMCs. The chain's CDR3 is CSARPAAGADYGYTF. CDR3 nucleotides: TGCAGTGCTAGACCCGCCGCGGGGGCGGACTATGGCTACACCTTC.